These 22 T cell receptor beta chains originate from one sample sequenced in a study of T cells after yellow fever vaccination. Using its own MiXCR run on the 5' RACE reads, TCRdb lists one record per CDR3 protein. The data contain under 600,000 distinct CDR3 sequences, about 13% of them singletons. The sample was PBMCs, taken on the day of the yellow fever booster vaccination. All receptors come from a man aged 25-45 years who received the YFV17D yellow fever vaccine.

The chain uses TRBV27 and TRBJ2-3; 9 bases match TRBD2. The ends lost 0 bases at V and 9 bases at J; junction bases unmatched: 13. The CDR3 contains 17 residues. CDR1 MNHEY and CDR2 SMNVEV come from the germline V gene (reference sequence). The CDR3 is CASSLSFLGSGRNTQYF. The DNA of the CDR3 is TGTGCCAGCAGTTTATCGTTTTTAGGGAGCGGGAGGAACACGCAGTATTTT.

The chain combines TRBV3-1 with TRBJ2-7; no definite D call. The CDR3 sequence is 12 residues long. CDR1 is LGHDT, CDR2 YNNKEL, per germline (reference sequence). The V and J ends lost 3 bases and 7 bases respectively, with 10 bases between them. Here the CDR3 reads CASSHADGEQYF. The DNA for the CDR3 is TGTGCCAGCAGCCATGCTGATGGGGAGCAGTACTTC.

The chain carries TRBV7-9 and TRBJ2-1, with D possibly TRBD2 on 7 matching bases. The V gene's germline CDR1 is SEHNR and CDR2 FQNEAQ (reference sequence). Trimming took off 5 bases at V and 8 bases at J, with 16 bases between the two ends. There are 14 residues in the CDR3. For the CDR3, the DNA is TGTGCCAGCAGCCCAACTCAGGGGAGGGATGAGCAGTTCTTC. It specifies CASSPTQGRDEQFF.

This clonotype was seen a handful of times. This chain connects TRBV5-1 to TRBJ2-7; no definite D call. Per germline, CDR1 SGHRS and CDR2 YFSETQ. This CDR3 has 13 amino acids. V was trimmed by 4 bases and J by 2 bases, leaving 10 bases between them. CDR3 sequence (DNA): TGCGCCAGCAGCACGGACGGACCCTACGAGCAGTACTTC. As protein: CASSTDGPYEQYF. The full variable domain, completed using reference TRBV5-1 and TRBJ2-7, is KAGVTQTPRYLIKTRGQQVTLSCSPISGHRSVSWYQQTPGQGLQFLFEYFSETQRNKGNFPGRFSGRQFSNSRSEMNVSTLELGDSALYLCASSTDGPYEQYFGPGTRLTVT.

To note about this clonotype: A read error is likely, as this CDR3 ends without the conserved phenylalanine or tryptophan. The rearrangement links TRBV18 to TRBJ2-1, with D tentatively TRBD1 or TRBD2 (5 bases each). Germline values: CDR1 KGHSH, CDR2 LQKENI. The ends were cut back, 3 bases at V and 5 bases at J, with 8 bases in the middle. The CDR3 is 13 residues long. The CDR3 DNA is TGTGCCAGCTCACCGGGGGTTCACAATGAGCAGTTCTTG. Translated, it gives CASSPGVHNEQFL.

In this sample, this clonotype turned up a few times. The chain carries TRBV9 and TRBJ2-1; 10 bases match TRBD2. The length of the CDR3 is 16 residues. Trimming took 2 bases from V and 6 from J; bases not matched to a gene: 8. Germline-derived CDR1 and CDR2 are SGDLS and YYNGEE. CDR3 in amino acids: CASSVLAGVSFNEQFF. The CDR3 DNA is TGTGCCAGCAGCGTTCTAGCGGGAGTCAGTTTCAATGAGCAGTTCTTC.

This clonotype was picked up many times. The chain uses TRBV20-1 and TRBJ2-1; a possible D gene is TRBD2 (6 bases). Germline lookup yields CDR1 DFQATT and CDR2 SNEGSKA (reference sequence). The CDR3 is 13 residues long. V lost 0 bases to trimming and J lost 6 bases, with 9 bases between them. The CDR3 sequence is CSAREGLFNEQFF. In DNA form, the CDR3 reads TGCAGTGCTAGAGAGGGACTGTTCAATGAGCAGTTCTTC.

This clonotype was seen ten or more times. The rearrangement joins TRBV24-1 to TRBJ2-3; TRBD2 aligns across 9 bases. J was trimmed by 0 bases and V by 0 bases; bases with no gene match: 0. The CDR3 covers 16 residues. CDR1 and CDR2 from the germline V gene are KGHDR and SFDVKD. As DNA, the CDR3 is TGTGCCACCAGTGATTTGACTAGCGGGAGCACAGATACGCAGTATTTT. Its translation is CATSDLTSGSTDTQYF.

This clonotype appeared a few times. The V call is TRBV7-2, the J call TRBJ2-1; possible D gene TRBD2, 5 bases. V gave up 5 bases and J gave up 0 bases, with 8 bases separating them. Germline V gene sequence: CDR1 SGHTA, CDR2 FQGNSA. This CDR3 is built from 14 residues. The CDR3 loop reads CASSRRSSYNEQFF. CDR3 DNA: TGTGCCAGCAGCAGGAGGAGCTCCTACAATGAGCAGTTCTTC.

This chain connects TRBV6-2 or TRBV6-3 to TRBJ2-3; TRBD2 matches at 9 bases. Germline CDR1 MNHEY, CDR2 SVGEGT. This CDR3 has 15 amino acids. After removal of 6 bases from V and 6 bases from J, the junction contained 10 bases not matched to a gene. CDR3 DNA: TGTGCCAGCAGGGTTCTAGCGGGAAGTTTCGATACGCAGTATTTT. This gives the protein CASRVLAGSFDTQYF.

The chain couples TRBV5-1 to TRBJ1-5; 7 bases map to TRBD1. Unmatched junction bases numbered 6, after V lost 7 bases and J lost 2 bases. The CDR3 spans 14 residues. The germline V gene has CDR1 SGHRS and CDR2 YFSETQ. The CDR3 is CASQETGGNQPQHF. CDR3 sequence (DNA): TGCGCCAGCCAAGAAACAGGGGGCAATCAGCCCCAGCATTTT.

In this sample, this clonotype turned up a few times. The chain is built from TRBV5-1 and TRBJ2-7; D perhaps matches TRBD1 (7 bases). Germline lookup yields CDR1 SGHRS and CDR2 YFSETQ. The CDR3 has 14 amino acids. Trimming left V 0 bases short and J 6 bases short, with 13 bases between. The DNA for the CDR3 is TGCGCCAGCAGCTTGGGGCCGCAGGGGGGCGAGCAGTACTTC. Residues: CASSLGPQGGEQYF.

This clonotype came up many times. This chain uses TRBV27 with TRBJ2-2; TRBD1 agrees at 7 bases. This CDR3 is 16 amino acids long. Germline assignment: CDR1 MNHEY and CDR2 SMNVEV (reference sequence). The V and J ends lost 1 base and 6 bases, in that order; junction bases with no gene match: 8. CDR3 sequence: CASSLLGTGVSGELFF. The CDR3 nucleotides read TGTGCCAGCAGTTTATTAGGAACAGGGGTTTCCGGGGAGCTGTTTTTT.

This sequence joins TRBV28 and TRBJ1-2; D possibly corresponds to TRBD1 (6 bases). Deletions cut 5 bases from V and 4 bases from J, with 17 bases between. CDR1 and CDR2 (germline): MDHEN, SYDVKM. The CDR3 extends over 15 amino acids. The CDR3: CASSGGGRGPYGYTF. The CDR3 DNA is TGTGCCAGCAGTGGGGGGGGCAGGGGCCCCTATGGCTACACCTTC.

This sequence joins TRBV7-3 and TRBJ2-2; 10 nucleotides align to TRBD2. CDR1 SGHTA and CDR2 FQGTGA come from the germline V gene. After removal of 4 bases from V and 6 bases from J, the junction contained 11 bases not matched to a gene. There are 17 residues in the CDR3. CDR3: CASSSYLAGVSPGELFF. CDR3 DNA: TGTGCCAGCAGCTCATACCTAGCGGGAGTTAGTCCCGGGGAGCTGTTTTTT.

CDR3 loop: CASISDGYNEQFF. The CDR3 region has the DNA TGTGCCAGCATCTCCGACGGATACAATGAGCAGTTCTTC. The chain recombines TRBV27 with TRBJ2-1; D not certain. Germline lookup yields CDR1 MNHEY and CDR2 SMNVEV (reference sequence). The V and J ends lost 7 bases and 4 bases respectively, with 11 bases between them. The CDR3 is made up of 13 amino acids.

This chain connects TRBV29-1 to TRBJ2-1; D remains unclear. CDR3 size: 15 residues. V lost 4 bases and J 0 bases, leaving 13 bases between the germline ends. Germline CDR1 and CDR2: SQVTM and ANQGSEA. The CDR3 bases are TGCAGCGTTGGTATGGTTCGGAGCTCCTACAATGAGCAGTTCTTC. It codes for CSVGMVRSSYNEQFF.

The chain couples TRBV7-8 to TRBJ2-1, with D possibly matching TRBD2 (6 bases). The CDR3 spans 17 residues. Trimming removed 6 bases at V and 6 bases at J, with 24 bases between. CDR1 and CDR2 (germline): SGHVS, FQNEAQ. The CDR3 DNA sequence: TGTGCCAGCAGGGAAGGACTATCCGGATCGATTAGCAATGAGCAGTTCTTC. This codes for CASREGLSGSISNEQFF. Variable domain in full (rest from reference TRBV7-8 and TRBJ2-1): GAGVSQSPRYKVAKRGQDVALRCDPISGHVSLFWYQQALGQGPEFLTYFQNEAQLDKSGLPSDRFFAERPEGSVSTLKIQRTQQEDSAVYLCASREGLSGSISNEQFFGPGTRLTVL.

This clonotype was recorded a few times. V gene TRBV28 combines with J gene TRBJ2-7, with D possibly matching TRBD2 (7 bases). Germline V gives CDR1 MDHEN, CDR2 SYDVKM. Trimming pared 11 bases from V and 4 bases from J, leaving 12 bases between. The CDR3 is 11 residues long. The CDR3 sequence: CACGGGYEQYF. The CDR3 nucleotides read TGTGCCTGCGGGGGCGGGTACGAGCAGTACTTC.

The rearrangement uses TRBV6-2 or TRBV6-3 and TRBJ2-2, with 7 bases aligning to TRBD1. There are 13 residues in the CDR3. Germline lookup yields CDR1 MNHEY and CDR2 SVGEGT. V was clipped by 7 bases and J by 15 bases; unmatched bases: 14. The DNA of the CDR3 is TGTGCCAGCACCCGAGGGCCTTTACAGGGGTTGTTTTTT. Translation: CASTRGPLQGLFF.

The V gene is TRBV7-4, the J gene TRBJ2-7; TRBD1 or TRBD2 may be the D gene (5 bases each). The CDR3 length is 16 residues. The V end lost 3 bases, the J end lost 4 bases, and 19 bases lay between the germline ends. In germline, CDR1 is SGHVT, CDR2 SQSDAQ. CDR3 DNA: TGTGCCAGCAGCTTTTATAGGGACGAGGAAAAGTACGAGCAGTACTTC. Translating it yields CASSFYRDEEKYEQYF.

The CDR3 loop is CASTTGTGGGYTEAFF. The DNA for the CDR3 is TGTGCCAGCACCACCGGGACAGGGGGCGGTTACACTGAAGCTTTCTTT. The J gene is TRBJ1-1, the V gene TRBV12-3 or TRBV12-4; 12 bases map to TRBD1. The CDR3 spans 16 residues. Trimming cost V 7 bases and J 3 bases; bases outside gene matches: 9.